The rows below give T cell receptor beta chains drawn from one sample of a study of T cells in narcolepsy. Some clones are missing from TCRdb's copy, which holds only in-frame ones; the method was immunoSEQ multiplex PCR. The data contain about 32,000 clones, over 80% of them singletons. The source material was memory (CD45RA-) CD4+ T cells from blood. These TCRs come from a human donor in good health. The CDR3 runs from the conserved cysteine through the conserved F or W. A D gene is named only where the DNA matches it firmly. Clone size is stated in some rows and not others, as once, few, many or a class when expanded.

CDR3aa	CDR3nt	d_gene	abundance	v_gene	j_gene	len
CASSPSLQTEAFF	TGTGCCAGCAGCCCCTCTTTACAGACTGAAGCTTTCTTT	NA	NA	TRBV6-4	TRBJ1-1	13
CASSSGQRTHQETQYF	TGTGCCAGCAGTAGTGGCCAGCGTACACACCAAGAGACCCAGTACTTC	NA	NA	TRBV27	TRBJ2-5	16
CASRDSRKAKNIQYF	TGTGCCAGTAGGGATTCGCGGAAGGCGAAAAACATTCAGTACTTC	NA	NA	TRBV19	TRBJ2-4	15
CAVGLGSNSPLHF	TGTGCCGTCGGCCTCGGGAGTAATTCACCCCTCCACTTT	NA	once	TRBV19	TRBJ1-6	13
CASSLRDTQYF	TGTGCCAGCAGCTTGAGGGATACGCAGTATTTT	NA	NA	TRBV5-6	TRBJ2-3	11
CASSSSRALSYGYTF	TGTGCCAGCAGTTCATCCAGGGCACTCAGCTATGGCTACACCTTC	NA	NA	TRBV27	TRBJ1-2	15
CASSPQRTTGELFF	TGTGCCAGCAGCCCACAGAGGACCACCGGGGAGCTGTTTTTT	NA	NA	TRBV9	TRBJ2-2	14
CATTRRGLNTGELFF	TGTGCCACCACGAGGCGGGGGCTAAACACCGGGGAGCTGTTTTTT	NA	few	TRBV6-1	TRBJ2-2	15
CASSLSIEDIQYF	TGTGCCAGCAGTTTATCAATTGAAGACATTCAGTACTTC	NA	NA	TRBV28	TRBJ2-4	13
CASSRAGTGGREAQHF	TGTGCCAGTAGTAGGGCCGGGACAGGGGGCCGGGAGGCCCAGCATTTT	TRBD1	NA	TRBV19	TRBJ1-5	16
CASTKVGGQSPLHF	TGTGCCAGCACCAAAGTGGGGGGGCAATCACCCCTCCACTTT	NA	NA	TRBV6-5	TRBJ1-6	14
CANELDSNQPQHF	TGTGCCAATGAGTTGGATAGCAATCAGCCCCAGCATTTT	NA	NA	TRBV9	TRBJ1-5	13
CASMADFSNTEAFF	TGTGCCAGCATGGCAGACTTTTCAAACACTGAAGCTTTCTTT	NA	NA	TRBV11-2	TRBJ1-1	14
CASSLGDRDEKLFF	TGTGCCAGCAGCTTAGGGGACAGGGATGAAAAACTGTTTTTT	TRBD1	once	TRBV11-2	TRBJ1-4	14
CASSLGGQGAQPQHF	TGTGCCAGCAGCTTAGGGGGGCAGGGGGCTCAGCCCCAGCATTTT	TRBD1	NA	TRBV7-2	TRBJ1-5	15
CASSGSNTEAFF	TGTGCCAGCAGCGGCAGTAACACTGAAGCTTTCTTT	NA	NA	TRBV9	TRBJ1-1	12
CASTSGAGVGNTEAFF	TGTGCCAGCACTTCGGGGGCGGGAGTGGGGAACACTGAAGCTTTCTTT	NA	NA	TRBV18	TRBJ1-1	16
CASSFPGSGNQPQHF	TGTGCCAGCAGTTTTCCCGGGTCTGGCAATCAGCCCCAGCATTTT	NA	NA	TRBV28	TRBJ1-5	15
CASNPPLHF	TGTGCCAGCAATCCACCCCTCCACTTT	NA	once	TRBV6-5	TRBJ1-6	9
CASSITGAPRGELFF	TGTGCCAGCAGTATCACAGGGGCCCCTCGGGGGGAGCTGTTTTTT	TRBD1	NA	TRBV2	TRBJ2-2	15
CASSSDRGQSSYNEQFF	TGTGCCAGCAGCTCGGACAGGGGACAGAGCTCCTACAATGAGCAGTTCTTC	TRBD1	NA	TRBV7-9	TRBJ2-1	17
CASSGDFLTGELFF	TGTGCCAGCAGTGGAGATTTCCTCACCGGGGAGCTGTTTTTT	NA	few	TRBV25-1	TRBJ2-2	14
CASSLDREEKLFF	TGTGCCAGCAGCTTGGACAGGGAAGAAAAACTGTTTTTT	NA	NA	TRBV5-6	TRBJ1-4	13
CSVRGPEQYF	TGCAGCGTACGCGGTCCCGAGCAGTACTTC	NA	NA	TRBV29-1	TRBJ2-7	10
CASSLDRDQPQHF	TGTGCCAGCAGCTTAGATAGGGATCAGCCCCAGCATTTT	NA	NA	TRBV11-2	TRBJ1-5	13
CASSLPDSYTGELFF	TGTGCCAGCAGCTTGCCGGACAGTTACACCGGGGAGCTGTTTTTT	NA	NA	TRBV5-8	TRBJ2-2	15
CASSLDSLGPYGYTF	TGCGCCAGCAGCTTGGACAGTTTGGGCCCCTATGGCTACACCTTC	NA	NA	TRBV5-1	TRBJ1-2	15
CASSQNRVDTQYF	TGCGCCAGCAGCCAGAACAGGGTAGATACGCAGTATTTT	NA	NA	TRBV4-3	TRBJ2-3	13
CASSLPQGENIQYF	TGTGCCAGCAGCTTACCACAGGGAGAAAACATTCAGTACTTC	NA	few	TRBV13	TRBJ2-4	14
CASSPSGDWGAQYF	TGTGCCAGTAGTCCCTCGGGGGACTGGGGTGCGCAGTATTTT	NA	once	TRBV19	TRBJ2-3	14
CASIYSGNQPQHF	TGTGCCAGCATATACTCCGGCAATCAGCCCCAGCATTTT	NA	NA	TRBV28	TRBJ1-5	13
CAWSGDGGISPLHF	TGTGCCTGGAGTGGCGACGGGGGTATCTCACCCCTCCACTTT	NA	NA	TRBV30	TRBJ1-6	14
CASSPAGQQNEKLFF	TGCGCCAGCAGCCCTGCGGGACAGCAGAATGAAAAACTGTTTTTT	TRBD1	NA	TRBV4-1	TRBJ1-4	15